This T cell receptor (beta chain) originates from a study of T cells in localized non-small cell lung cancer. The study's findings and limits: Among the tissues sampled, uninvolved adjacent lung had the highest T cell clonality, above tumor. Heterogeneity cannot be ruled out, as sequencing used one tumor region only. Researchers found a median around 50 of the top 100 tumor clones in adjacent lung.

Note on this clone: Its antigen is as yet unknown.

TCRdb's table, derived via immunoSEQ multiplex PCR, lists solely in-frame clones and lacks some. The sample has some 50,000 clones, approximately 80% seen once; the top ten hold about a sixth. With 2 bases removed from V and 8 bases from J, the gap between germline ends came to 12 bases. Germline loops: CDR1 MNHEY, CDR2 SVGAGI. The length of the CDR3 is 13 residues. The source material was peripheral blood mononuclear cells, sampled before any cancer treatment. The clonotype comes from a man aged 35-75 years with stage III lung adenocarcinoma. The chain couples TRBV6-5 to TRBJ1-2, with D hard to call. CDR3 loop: CASSYGSGKGYTF. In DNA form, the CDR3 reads TGTGCCAGCAGTTACGGGTCCGGGAAAGGCTACACCTTC.